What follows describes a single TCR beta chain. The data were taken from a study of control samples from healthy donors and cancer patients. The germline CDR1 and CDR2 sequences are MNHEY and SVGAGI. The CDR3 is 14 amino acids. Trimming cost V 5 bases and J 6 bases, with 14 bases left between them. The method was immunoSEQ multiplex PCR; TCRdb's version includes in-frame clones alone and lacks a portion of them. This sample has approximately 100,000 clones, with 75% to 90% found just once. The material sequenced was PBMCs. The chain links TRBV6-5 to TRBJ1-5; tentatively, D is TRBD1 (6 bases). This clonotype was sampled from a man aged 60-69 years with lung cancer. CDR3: CASSPYTGSQPQHF. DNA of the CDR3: TGTGCCAGCAGTCCTTATACAGGGAGTCAGCCCCAGCATTTT.